What follows are 28 T cell receptor beta chains derived from one specimen sequenced in a study of cytomegalovirus exposure and HLA in healthy donors. Using immunoSEQ multiplex PCR, the repertoire was profiled, and TCRdb retains in-frame clones only, with some absent. The repertoire holds under 150,000 clones, with 70% to 90% as singletons. The specimen sequenced was PBMCs. The origin of the receptors is a woman between 18 and 30 years old in good health and CMV-seropositive.

The rearrangement links TRBV5-1 to TRBJ1-2, with TRBD1 as a possible D gene (6 bases). The V and J ends lost 1 base and 0 bases respectively, with 7 bases between them. The CDR3 totals 14 residues. Germline V CDR1 and CDR2: SGHRS, YFSETQ. DNA of the CDR3: TGCGCCAGCAGCTTGACAGGGACTAACTATGGCTACACCTTC. Protein sequence: CASSLTGTNYGYTF.

The chain links TRBV9 to TRBJ1-1; D not certain. Between the trimmed V and J ends, which lost 0 bases and 7 bases, there was a span of 10 bases. The CDR3 is 13 amino acids. Germline V lookup: CDR1 SGDLS, CDR2 YYNGEE. CDR3 sequence (DNA): TGTGCCAGCAGCGTAGGCGCGGGGTATGAAGCTTTCTTT. Amino acids: CASSVGAGYEAFF.

The rearrangement links TRBV16 to TRBJ2-1; 7 bases agree with TRBD2. The CDR3 covers 16 residues. V trimming: 1 base; J trimming: 4 bases; junction bases outside the gene matches: 7. CDR1 and CDR2 (germline): KGHSY, FQNENV. The DNA of the CDR3 is TGTGCCAGCAGCCAATTTATAGCGGGCCTTTACAATGAGCAGTTCTTC. Its protein is CASSQFIAGLYNEQFF.

The gene calls are TRBV6-1 and TRBJ1-3; D not certain. This CDR3 contains 14 residues. Germline values: CDR1 MNHNS, CDR2 SASEGT. V lost 3 bases and J lost 4, with 10 bases in between. CDR3 amino acids: CASSDFGRGNTIYF. The CDR3 DNA reads as TGTGCCAGCAGTGATTTCGGGAGAGGAAACACCATATATTTT.

The rearrangement uses TRBV19 and TRBJ2-5; 11 nucleotides line up with TRBD1. Losses at the gene ends were 4 bases for V and 5 bases for J; bases not matched to a gene: 6. Germline V gene data show CDR1 as LNHDA and CDR2 as SQIVND (reference sequence). The CDR3 consists of 15 residues. The CDR3 DNA is TGTGCCAGTAGTAAGGGGACAGGGGGTCGCGAGACCCAGTACTTC. Encoded protein: CASSKGTGGRETQYF.

This clone has more than one count but fewer than ten. The J gene is TRBJ1-2, the V gene TRBV15; weak D call: TRBD1 (5 bases). Germline V gene lookup returns CDR1 LNHNV and CDR2 YYDKDF (reference sequence). Trimming removed 3 bases at V and 5 bases at J, with 13 bases between. This CDR3 spans 14 amino acids. Here the CDR3 DNA reads TGTGCCACCAGCAGCCGGACATGGTCTTATGGCTACACCTTC. It translates to CATSSRTWSYGYTF.

The chain is built from TRBV9 and TRBJ2-7, with 7 bases matching TRBD2. The CDR3 consists of 16 residues. V lost 3 bases and J lost 0; bases outside the gene matches: 9. Germline assignment: CDR1 SGDLS and CDR2 YYNGEE. Here the CDR3 DNA reads TGTGCCAGCAGCGCCCGTCTAGCGGCTAGCTCCTACGAGCAGTACTTC. This translates into CASSARLAASSYEQYF.

The CDR3 is CASSVALGGPNTEAFF. CDR3 nucleotides: TGTGCCAGCAGCGTGGCCCTGGGGGGGCCGAACACTGAAGCTTTCTTT. This sequence joins TRBV9 and TRBJ1-1; tentative D call: TRBD1 (6 bases). CDR3 length equals 16 residues. The germline CDR1 and CDR2 sequences are SGDLS and YYNGEE. The V end was cut by 2 bases, the J end by 1 base, with 15 bases between.

This rearrangement joins TRBV30 to TRBJ1-3, with 7 bases lining up with TRBD1. The V gene end was trimmed by 4 bases and the J gene end by 0 bases; junction bases not matched to a gene: 9. This CDR3 region has 16 residues. Per the germline V gene, CDR1 is GTSNPN and CDR2 is SVGIG (reference sequence). CDR3 sequence reads: CAWTLTGTYSGNTIYF. In DNA form, the CDR3 reads TGTGCCTGGACCCTGACAGGGACCTACTCTGGAAACACCATATATTTT.

This clone has only a few counts. The chain links TRBV10-3 to TRBJ1-2, with 12 bases identical to TRBD1. CDR1 is ENHRY, CDR2 SYGVKD, per germline. The V segment lost 2 bases and the J segment 7 bases; nucleotides outside the gene matches: 11. The CDR3 runs to 17 residues. CDR3 protein: CAISEREPGQGAAGYTF. The CDR3 coding sequence is TGTGCCATCAGTGAGAGGGAGCCGGGACAGGGGGCTGCTGGCTACACCTTC.

This chain uses TRBV27 with TRBJ1-6, with D possibly matching TRBD1 (5 bases). The CDR3 sequence is 16 residues long. Trimming took off 3 bases at V and 9 bases at J, with 18 bases between the two ends. The germline CDR1 and CDR2 sequences are MNHEY and SMNVEV (reference sequence). CDR3 coding DNA: TGTGCCAGCAGTTTTGTGTCGCAGGGAAACGGTTCACCCCTCCACTTT. Translating gives CASSFVSQGNGSPLHF.

This clone showed up just once. The chain employs TRBV5-1 and TRBJ2-7, with 8 bases identical to TRBD1. Germline V CDR1 and CDR2: SGHRS, YFSETQ. The CDR3 is 15 amino acids. Losses at the gene ends were 4 bases for V and 5 bases for J; bases not matched to a gene: 11. The CDR3 nucleotides read TGCGCCAGCAGCCAAGTTGACAGGGGAATTCACGAGCAGTACTTC. It yields the protein CASSQVDRGIHEQYF.

This clone came up once. The rearrangement joins TRBV18 to TRBJ2-5, with TRBD2 matching over 13 bases. This CDR3 contains 16 residues. The trim removed 5 bases at V and 4 bases at J, leaving 7 bases unmatched. Germline values: CDR1 KGHSH, CDR2 LQKENI. The CDR3 loop reads CASSLLAGGPGETQYF. The CDR3 bases are TGTGCCAGCTCATTACTAGCGGGAGGGCCTGGAGAGACCCAGTACTTC.

Regarding this clone: Sequence at one end of the junction differs from germline and may be a read error. The chain is built from TRBV7-7 and TRBJ1-5; the D is unclear. This CDR3 comprises 13 residues. CDR1 and CDR2 (germline): SSHAT, FNYEAQ (reference sequence). The CDR3 loop is CASSLGPEQPQHF. The DNA for the CDR3 is TGTGCTAGCAGCCTGGGCCCAGAGCAGCCCCAGCATTTT.

The chain employs TRBV28 and TRBJ1-6; 9 bases are shared with TRBD1. After removal of 3 bases from V and 16 bases from J, the junction contained 13 bases not matched to a gene. CDR3 length equals 15 residues. From germline, CDR1 is MDHEN and CDR2 SYDVKM. The CDR3 DNA is TGTGCCAGCAGTTTGAACTTGGGACAGGGCCGTCGGCTCCACTTT. Protein sequence: CASSLNLGQGRRLHF. The whole variable domain, filled in from reference TRBV28 and TRBJ1-6, reads DVKVTQSSRYLVKRTGEKVFLECVQDMDHENMFWYRQDPGLGLRLIYFSYDVKMKEKGDIPEGYSVSREKKERFSLILESASTNQTSMYLCASSLNLGQGRRLHFGNGTRLTVT.

The CDR3 loop is CASSQARGSNTEAFF. In DNA form, the CDR3 reads TGTGCCAGCAGCCAAGCCCGGGGAAGTAACACTGAAGCTTTCTTT. The chain is built from TRBV4-2 and TRBJ1-1; D is unresolved. The CDR3 covers 15 residues. V was clipped by 1 base and J by 2 bases, with 11 bases between them. In germline, CDR1 is LGHNA, CDR2 YNFKEQ.

This chain joins TRBV28 and TRBJ1-1; no clear D gene. The germline gives CDR1 MDHEN, CDR2 SYDVKM. This CDR3 contains 15 residues. V lost 2 bases to trimming and J lost 0 bases, with 10 bases between them. CDR3 in amino acids: CASSLMGGMNTEAFF. DNA of the CDR3: TGTGCCAGCAGTTTAATGGGAGGGATGAACACTGAAGCTTTCTTT.

The gene calls are TRBV7-9 and TRBJ1-1; D is undetermined. The CDR3 totals 14 residues. Germline V gene sequence: CDR1 SEHNR, CDR2 FQNEAQ (reference sequence). Trimming removed 3 bases from V and 0 bases from J, with 8 bases in between. The CDR3 nucleotides are TGTGCCAGCAGCTTGCAGGCAATGAACACTGAAGCTTTCTTT. Its translation is CASSLQAMNTEAFF.

The chain combines TRBV9 with TRBJ2-3, with D tentatively TRBD1 (6 bases). From germline, CDR1 is SGDLS and CDR2 YYNGEE. This CDR3 contains 15 residues. V lost 2 bases and J lost 1, with 11 bases in between. The CDR3 nucleotides read TGTGCCAGCAGCGTCGAACAGGGCCGCACAGATACGCAGTATTTT. Protein sequence: CASSVEQGRTDTQYF. Drawing the rest from reference TRBV9 and TRBJ2-3, the complete variable domain is DSGVTQTPKHLITATGQRVTLRCSPRSGDLSVYWYQQSLDQGLQFLIQYYNGEERAKGNILERFSAQQFPDLHSELNLSSLELGDSALYFCASSVEQGRTDTQYFGPGTRLTVL.

J is TRBJ1-1 and V is TRBV18; TRBD1 might be the D (5 bases). Germline CDR1 reads KGHSH; CDR2 reads LQKENI. The CDR3 is made up of 14 amino acids. Trimming removed 3 bases from V and 0 bases from J, with 8 bases in between. CDR3 DNA sequence: TGTGCCAGCTCACCGGACATGATGAACACTGAAGCTTTCTTT. Encoded protein: CASSPDMMNTEAFF. Looking up the rest from reference TRBV18 and TRBJ1-1 gives the full variable domain: NAGVMQNPRHLVRRRGQEARLRCSPMKGHSHVYWYRQLPEEGLKFMVYLQKENIIDESGMPKERFSAEFPKEGPSILRIQQVVRGDSAAYFCASSPDMMNTEAFFGQGTRLTVV.

This sequence joins TRBV5-5 and TRBJ1-1; possibly TRBD1 for D (6 bases). The CDR3 is 16 amino acids. Between the trimmed V and J ends, which lost 0 bases and 4 bases, there was a span of 16 bases. CDR1 and CDR2 (germline): SGHKS, YYEKEE (reference sequence). This CDR3 is CASSLGTGLLGTEAFF. In nucleotides, the CDR3 is TGTGCCAGCAGCTTGGGAACAGGGCTTCTGGGCACTGAAGCTTTCTTT.

This clone was detected once. The chain joins TRBV6-7 to TRBJ2-7; 11 positions agree with TRBD2. TRBV6-7 is reported as an ORF; its role is uncertain. V gave up 8 bases and J gave up 2 bases; unmatched junction bases: 8. This CDR3 region has 15 residues. The CDR3 region has the DNA TGTGCCAGCTGCGGACTAGCGGGCCGTCCCTACGAGCAGTACTTC. This translates into CASCGLAGRPYEQYF.

This chain connects TRBV19 to TRBJ2-2, with TRBD2 identical over 7 bases. CDR1 is LNHDA, CDR2 SQIVND, per germline (reference sequence). CDR3 length: 15 residues. V gave up 3 bases and J gave up 6 bases; unmatched junction bases: 7. CDR3 loop: CASSMVAGFPGELFF. In DNA form, the CDR3 reads TGTGCCAGTAGTATGGTAGCGGGTTTCCCCGGGGAGCTGTTTTTT.

The V and J genes are TRBV5-4 and TRBJ2-3; 7 positions match TRBD2. The CDR3 length is 15 residues. The J segment lost 4 bases and the V segment lost 1 base, leaving 6 bases of the junction unmatched. The germline gives CDR1 SGHNT, CDR2 YYREEE (reference sequence). The CDR3: CASSLPAGAPDTQYF. The CDR3 DNA sequence: TGTGCCAGCAGCTTGCCCGCGGGAGCCCCAGATACGCAGTATTTT. The whole variable domain, remainder taken from reference TRBV5-4 and TRBJ2-3, is ETGVTQSPTHLIKTRGQQVTLRCSSQSGHNTVSWYQQALGQGPQFIFQYYREEENGRGNFPPRFSGLQFPNYSSELNVNALELDDSALYLCASSLPAGAPDTQYFGPGTRLTVL.

The CDR3 region is CASSSQGIRTGEARYGYTF. The CDR3 DNA is TGTGCCAGCAGTAGCCAAGGGATAAGGACGGGGGAGGCGCGATATGGCTACACCTTC. J is TRBJ1-2 and V is TRBV27; weak D call: TRBD1 (5 bases). Between the trimmed V and J ends, which lost 5 bases and 5 bases, there was a span of 30 bases. The CDR3 is made up of 19 amino acids. In germline, CDR1 is MNHEY, CDR2 SMNVEV (reference sequence).

This chain uses TRBV5-1 with TRBJ1-2; D call uncertain. Trimming took 3 bases from V and 1 from J, leaving 19 bases between them. The CDR3 is 17 amino acids. Germline CDR1 and CDR2: SGHRS and YFSETQ. The CDR3 nucleotides are TGCGCCAGCAGCTACGGGATCGAAGACTATTATAACTATGGCTACACCTTC. Translation: CASSYGIEDYYNYGYTF.

The chain joins TRBV5-4 to TRBJ1-2; no clear D gene. Per germline, CDR1 SGHNT and CDR2 YYREEE (reference sequence). This CDR3 has 13 residues. V was shortened by 2 bases and J by 5 bases, with 10 bases between the two germline ends. CDR3 in amino acids: CASSFQSGYGYTF. The CDR3 DNA sequence: TGTGCCAGCAGCTTTCAATCGGGGTATGGCTACACCTTC.

The J gene is TRBJ1-1, the V gene TRBV18, with TRBD1 identical over 10 bases. The CDR3 is 14 amino acids. J gave up 8 bases and V 3 bases, and 6 bases lay outside the gene matches. In germline, CDR1 is KGHSH, CDR2 LQKENI. As DNA, the CDR3 is TGTGCCAGCTCACCCCAAGGGGACAGGGGAGAAGCTTTCTTT. Its protein is CASSPQGDRGEAFF. Full variable domain (remainder filled in from reference TRBV18 and TRBJ1-1): NAGVMQNPRHLVRRRGQEARLRCSPMKGHSHVYWYRQLPEEGLKFMVYLQKENIIDESGMPKERFSAEFPKEGPSILRIQQVVRGDSAAYFCASSPQGDRGEAFFGQGTRLTVV.